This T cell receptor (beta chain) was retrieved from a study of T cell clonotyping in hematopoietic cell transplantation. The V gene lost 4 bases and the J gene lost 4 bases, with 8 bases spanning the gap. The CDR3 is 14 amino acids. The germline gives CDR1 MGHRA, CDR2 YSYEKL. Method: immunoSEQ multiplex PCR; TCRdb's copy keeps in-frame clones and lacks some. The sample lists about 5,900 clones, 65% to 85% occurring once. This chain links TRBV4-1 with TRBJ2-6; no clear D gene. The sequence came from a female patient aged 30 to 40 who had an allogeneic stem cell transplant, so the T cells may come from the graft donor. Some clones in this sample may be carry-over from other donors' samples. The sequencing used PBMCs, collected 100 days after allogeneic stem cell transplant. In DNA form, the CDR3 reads TGCGCCAGCAGCCCGGCAACCGGGGCCAACGTCCTGACTTTC. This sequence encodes CASSPATGANVLTF.